This TCR beta chain emerged from a study of cytomegalovirus exposure and HLA in healthy donors. Turning to the study itself: Genotyping of under 500 donors showed that about 79% belonged to the Caucasian-associated ancestry cluster. Whole-study findings and limits: V- and J-gene trimming of TCR beta was linked (in a later analysis) to a missense DCLRE1C variant. Within an earlier analysis, most TCR beta V segments proved productive either about 90% or about 30% of the time.

Primers for the PCR totalled 60 Vbeta and 13 Jbeta. The assay was immunoSEQ multiplex PCR, and TCRdb's table has in-frame clones only and misses some. Among around 200,000 clones, approximately 80% were seen once, and the ten largest hold around 1.2%. Trimming removed 0 bases at V and 9 bases at J, with 11 bases between. Per germline, CDR1 MNHNS and CDR2 SASEGT. This CDR3 comprises 13 residues. Comments on this clone: Its target is not known.

The J gene is TRBJ1-1, the V gene TRBV6-1; a weak D match, TRBD1 (5 bases). Material: PBMCs. This sequence was found in a girl aged 2 to 10 in good health and CMV-seropositive. The CDR3 DNA sequence: TGTGCCAGCAGTGAAGCGCGGAGGGGACAAGCTTTCTTT. Translated, it gives CASSEARRGQAFF.